The 22 T cell receptor beta chains given below trace back to one sample, sequenced in a study of response to subunit inactivated influenza vaccine. TCRdb used MiXCR to reprocess the RT-PCR reads, holding one entry per CDR3 protein. The repertoire consists of under 550,000 distinct CDR3 sequences, with 7.6% occurring once and the leading ten covering 13%. Material: PBMCs from blood, obtained approximately 25 months after vaccination. These receptors were taken from a man aged 50 to 75 who received an inactivated influenza vaccine.

The J gene is TRBJ1-5, the V gene TRBV7-8; 8 positions agree with TRBD1. V lost 5 bases, J lost 6 bases, and 6 bases stayed unmatched. This CDR3 contains 14 residues. Germline V gene data show CDR1 as SGHVS and CDR2 as FQNEAQ. The CDR3 coding sequence is TGTGCCAGCAGCCGAGGGACAGGAGCTCAGCCCCAGCATTTT. It encodes CASSRGTGAQPQHF. Full variable domain (remainder filled in from reference TRBV7-8 and TRBJ1-5): GAGVSQSPRYKVAKRGQDVALRCDPISGHVSLFWYQQALGQGPEFLTYFQNEAQLDKSGLPSDRFFAERPEGSVSTLKIQRTQQEDSAVYLCASSRGTGAQPQHFGDGTRLSIL.

This clonotype was seen at least ten times. The chain joins TRBV6-5 to TRBJ2-1; 9 bases are shared with TRBD2. The length of the CDR3 is 17 residues. The junction had 8 bases not matched to a gene; V was cut back by 2 bases and J by 3 bases. CDR1 is MNHEY and CDR2 is SVGAGI in the germline V gene. The CDR3 protein is CASSYHPGTSIYNEQFF. The CDR3 DNA is TGTGCCAGCAGTTACCACCCCGGGACTAGCATCTACAATGAGCAGTTCTTC.

This clonotype was recorded at least ten times. CDR3: CASRGGSGTGELFF. The CDR3 DNA follows: TGTGCCAGCAGGGGCGGTTCGGGCACCGGGGAGCTGTTTTTT. The chain employs TRBV9 and TRBJ2-2; D gene unclear. Trimming stripped 5 bases from V and 4 bases from J, with 12 bases between. The CDR3 has 14 residues. Germline CDR1 is SGDLS and CDR2 is YYNGEE.

V is TRBV4-2 and J is TRBJ2-1; no reliable D call. The CDR3 is 12 amino acids. V lost 1 base and J 10 bases, leaving 8 bases between the germline ends. The germline CDR1 and CDR2 sequences are LGHNA and YNFKEQ. The CDR3, as DNA: TGTGCCAGCAGCCAAGGCATAAGAGAGCAGTTCTTC. Encoded protein: CASSQGIREQFF.

This clonotype was counted a few times. The V and J genes are TRBV28 and TRBJ2-3, with 10 nucleotides matching TRBD2. Unmatched junction bases numbered 12, after V lost 4 bases and J lost 5 bases. The length of the CDR3 is 17 residues. In germline, CDR1 is MDHEN, CDR2 SYDVKM. The CDR3 is CASSSPNLAGAGDTQYF. The CDR3 DNA is TGTGCCAGCAGTTCCCCGAATCTAGCGGGAGCGGGAGATACGCAGTATTTT. Filled out from reference TRBV28 and TRBJ2-3, the complete variable domain reads DVKVTQSSRYLVKRTGEKVFLECVQDMDHENMFWYRQDPGLGLRLIYFSYDVKMKEKGDIPEGYSVSREKKERFSLILESASTNQTSMYLCASSSPNLAGAGDTQYFGPGTRLTVL.

This clonotype has only a few counts. V and J are TRBV19 and TRBJ1-3; D is uncertain. The CDR3 extends over 15 amino acids. Trimming took off 3 bases at V and 0 bases at J, with 9 bases between the two ends. Germline CDR1 LNHDA, CDR2 SQIVND (reference sequence). CDR3 sequence (DNA): TGTGCCAGTAGTATGGAGCGAGTCTCTGGAAACACCATATATTTT. Its translation is CASSMERVSGNTIYF.

This clonotype was counted between two and nine times. The gene calls are TRBV20-1 and TRBJ2-7, with D uncertain. V shed 4 bases and J shed 4 bases, with 5 bases lying between them. CDR3 size: 10 residues. Per germline, CDR1 DFQATT and CDR2 SNEGSKA (reference sequence). Here the CDR3 reads CSAIPYEQYF. In DNA, the CDR3 is TGCAGTGCTATCCCATACGAGCAGTACTTC.

This chain joins TRBV6-2 or TRBV6-3 and TRBJ2-6, with D unclear. The V end was cut by 5 bases, the J end by 2 bases, with 16 bases between. The germline gives CDR1 MNHEY, CDR2 SVGEGT. The CDR3 has 17 amino acids. CDR3 in amino acids: CASSPPMTRTGANVLTF. For the CDR3, the DNA is TGTGCCAGCAGTCCCCCGATGACTCGGACTGGGGCCAACGTCCTGACTTTC.

In its sample, this clonotype was seen many times. The genes are TRBV12-3 or TRBV12-4 and TRBJ2-1, with a possible D match to TRBD1 (5 bases). Trimming took off 7 bases at V and 3 bases at J, with 16 bases between the two ends. The CDR3 contains 15 residues. In DNA, the CDR3 is TGTGCCAGCACTTTGGGGCCTAGTCGCTACAATGAGCAGTTCTTC. It codes for CASTLGPSRYNEQFF.

At least ten counts were recorded for this clonotype. The J gene is TRBJ1-2, the V gene TRBV24-1; tentative D call: TRBD1 (5 bases). The V gene lost 3 bases and the J gene lost 2 bases, with 6 bases spanning the gap. This CDR3 comprises 13 residues. Germline loops: CDR1 KGHDR, CDR2 SFDVKD. The CDR3 DNA reads as TGTGCCACCAGTGATCGGGACAACTATGGCTACACCTTC. Its protein is CATSDRDNYGYTF.

This clonotype was seen more than once but under ten times. This chain connects TRBV12-3 or TRBV12-4 to TRBJ2-5; 7 bases fit TRBD2. The CDR3 has 14 amino acids. V gave up 3 bases and J gave up 3 bases; unmatched junction bases: 4. CDR3 in DNA: TGTGCCAGCAGTTTTCGGACTAGTGAAGAGACCCAGTACTTC. This translates into CASSFRTSEETQYF.

This chain joins TRBV12-3 or TRBV12-4 and TRBJ1-5, with D maybe TRBD1 (5 bases). CDR3 size: 14 residues. The germline V and J ends were trimmed by 5 bases and 6 bases, with 14 bases remaining between them. Here the CDR3 DNA reads TGTGCCAGCAGTCGCGGGACCCAATCTCAGCCCCAGCATTTT. Translation: CASSRGTQSQPQHF.

This clonotype was detected a few times. This chain links TRBV11-2 with TRBJ2-1; weak D call: TRBD2 (7 bases). CDR1 and CDR2 (germline): SGHAT, FQNNGV. Trimming took off 3 bases at V and 6 bases at J, with 18 bases between the two ends. The CDR3 spans 16 residues. CDR3 nucleotides: TGTGCCAGCAGCTTGAGAGGGGGGGCTTGGAGCAATGAGCAGTTCTTC. This encodes CASSLRGGAWSNEQFF.

On this clonotype: A much larger clone differs from this one at a single base, so this may be a read error. V gene TRBV20-1 combines with J gene TRBJ1-4, with D unresolved. Germline V gives CDR1 DFQATT, CDR2 SNEGSKA (reference sequence). The CDR3 totals 13 residues. CDR3 DNA: TGCAGTGCTTCAAGGCAAACTAATGAAAGACTGTTTTTT. Encoded protein: CSASRQTNERLFF.

This clonotype was seen more than once but under ten times. The chain couples TRBV4-2 to TRBJ1-5; D ambiguous. The CDR3 covers 15 residues. Looked up from germline, CDR1 is LGHNA and CDR2 is YNFKEQ. V was clipped by 0 bases and J by 8 bases, with 14 bases between them. CDR3 amino acids: CASSQDVNLEEPQHF. Written as DNA, the CDR3 is TGTGCCAGCAGCCAAGATGTCAACCTCGAGGAGCCCCAGCATTTT.

This clonotype showed up just a few times. This chain joins TRBV29-1 and TRBJ2-7, with 8 nucleotides matching TRBD1. The germline gives CDR1 SQVTM, CDR2 ANQGSEA. V lost 3 bases, J lost 3 bases, and 13 bases stayed unmatched. The CDR3 extends over 16 amino acids. The CDR3 sequence is CSVEGSGQGTDYEQYF. As DNA, the CDR3 is TGCAGCGTTGAGGGTTCCGGACAGGGAACCGACTACGAGCAGTACTTC.

V and J are TRBV28 and TRBJ2-4; 7 bases align to TRBD1. Germline trimming cut 10 bases from V and 1 base from J; bases unmatched to any gene: 7. From germline, CDR1 is MDHEN and CDR2 SYDVKM. The CDR3 extends over 14 amino acids. As DNA, the CDR3 is TGTGCCAACCTAGGGGGCCGGGCCAAAAACATTCAGTACTTC. Amino acids: CANLGGRAKNIQYF.

This clonotype was observed a few times. This chain connects TRBV12-3 or TRBV12-4 to TRBJ1-5; D ambiguous. The CDR3 runs 12 residues. V lost 4 bases, J lost 5 bases, and 6 bases lay in between. The CDR3 reads CASSWSYQPQHF. CDR3 sequence (DNA): TGTGCCAGCAGTTGGAGTTATCAGCCCCAGCATTTT.

This clonotype has a handful of counts. This chain joins TRBV7-2 and TRBJ2-7; D gene ambiguous. Trimming removed 5 bases from V and 3 bases from J, with 17 bases in between. The CDR3 consists of 15 residues. Germline CDR1 is SGHTA and CDR2 is FQGNSA. The CDR3 reads CASSVMDGSGYEQYF. CDR3 sequence (DNA): TGTGCCAGCAGCGTTATGGACGGGTCAGGCTACGAGCAGTACTTC. Based on the CDR3 plus reference TRBV7-2 and TRBJ2-7, the full variable domain is GAGVSQSPSNKVTEKGKDVELRCDPISGHTALYWYRQSLGQGLEFLIYFQGNSAPDKSGLPSDRFSAERTGGSVSTLTIQRTQQEDSAVYLCASSVMDGSGYEQYFGPGTRLTVT.

This clonotype turned up a few times. DNA of the CDR3: TGCGCCAGCAGCTTGGCCTCGGCGGGAGGCCCTGAGGAGCAGTACTTC. Translating gives CASSLASAGGPEEQYF. The chain links TRBV5-1 to TRBJ2-7; 8 bases agree with TRBD2. The J segment lost 7 bases and the V segment lost 0 bases, leaving 12 bases of the junction unmatched. The CDR3 spans 16 residues. Germline V gene lookup returns CDR1 SGHRS and CDR2 YFSETQ. Full variable domain (rest looked up from reference TRBV5-1 and TRBJ2-7): KAGVTQTPRYLIKTRGQQVTLSCSPISGHRSVSWYQQTPGQGLQFLFEYFSETQRNKGNFPGRFSGRQFSNSRSEMNVSTLELGDSALYLCASSLASAGGPEEQYFGPGTRLTVT.

This clonotype was detected a few times. For the CDR3, the DNA is TGTGCCAGCAGTGAAGTACAGGGAGCTACGCAGTATTTT. Its translation: CASSEVQGATQYF. This chain connects TRBV6-1 to TRBJ2-3, with D possibly being TRBD1 (6 bases). Germline lookup yields CDR1 MNHNS and CDR2 SASEGT. Trimming removed 1 base from V and 8 bases from J, with 10 bases in between. This CDR3 region has 13 residues.

The chain combines TRBV12-3 or TRBV12-4 with TRBJ2-7; D is undetermined. V was trimmed by 3 bases and J by 2 bases, leaving 14 bases between them. The CDR3 totals 15 residues. The chain's CDR3 is CASSFGRKMPYEQYF. For the CDR3, the DNA is TGTGCCAGCAGTTTCGGCCGGAAGATGCCCTACGAGCAGTACTTC.